A few counts support the clone carrying this TCR beta chain. The antigen is unknown. The data were taken from a study of T-cell memory formation after mild COVID-19. Study conclusions and caveats: The SARS-CoV-2 specificity of second-wave clones reaching peak at day 37 remained unverified.

TCRdb ran MiXCR on the 5' RACE reads and lists one entry per CDR3 protein. The sample shows around 200,000 distinct CDR3 sequences, 20% to 25% of them seen only once. The specimen sequenced was PBMCs or a T cell subset sorted from them (not recorded which). This TCR was recovered from an adult woman who had mild COVID-19 (a few samples of this study predate the infection). Cell type and time point are not known.

CDR3 in amino acids: CASSWNRGVETQYF. The CDR3 nucleotides read TGTGCCAGCAGCTGGAACAGGGGTGTGGAGACCCAGTACTTC. The chain couples TRBV7-8 to TRBJ2-5; 7 bases map to TRBD1. The J segment lost 5 bases and the V segment lost 4 bases, leaving 7 bases of the junction unmatched. The CDR3 is 14 residues long. Germline CDR1 SGHVS, CDR2 FQNEAQ.